These 16 T cell receptor beta chains originate from one sample sequenced in a study of blood T cell repertoires in COVID-19. Here immunoSEQ multiplex PCR was the method, and the copy in TCRdb shows in-frame clones only, minus some. The data contain approximately 490,000 clones, 87% of them seen just once; the ten biggest clones take up under 0.85%. The sample consisted of PBMCs or T cells enriched from blood (not recorded which). Receptors originate from a young woman who had recovered from COVID-19.

The V and J genes are TRBV7-2 and TRBJ1-1, with D possibly being TRBD1 (5 bases). From germline, CDR1 is SGHTA and CDR2 FQGNSA. The CDR3 has 13 residues. V was cut by 4 bases and J by 5 bases, with 11 bases left in between. CDR3: CASSYGQGTEAFF. Here the CDR3 DNA reads TGTGCCAGCAGCTACGGGCAGGGTACTGAAGCTTTCTTT.

The V and J genes are TRBV7-2 and TRBJ2-5; maybe TRBD2 (7 bases). Germline CDR1 and CDR2: SGHTA and FQGNSA. The CDR3 spans 12 residues. Trimming shortened V by 6 bases and J by 9 bases, and 14 bases separated the two germline ends. CDR3 residues: CASREGGGPQYF. The CDR3 DNA reads TGTGCCAGCAGAGAAGGGGGGGGGCCCCAGTACTTC.

The chain has TRBV30 and TRBJ1-1; D is undetermined. The CDR3 is 11 residues long. Trimming pared 7 bases from V and 1 base from J, leaving 7 bases between. Germline CDR1 is GTSNPN and CDR2 is SVGIG (reference sequence). The chain's CDR3 is CASRENTEAFF. CDR3 in DNA: TGTGCCTCACGAGAGAACACTGAAGCTTTCTTT.

The rearrangement uses TRBV19 and TRBJ2-2, with 8 bases identical to TRBD1. This CDR3 has 15 amino acids. V was pared by 5 bases and J by 6 bases, with 8 bases of the junction left unmatched. Germline-derived CDR1 and CDR2 are LNHDA and SQIVND (reference sequence). CDR3 coding DNA: TGTGCCAGTAGTGGGAGGCCGACAGGGGCCGGGGAGCTGTTTTTT. Its protein is CASSGRPTGAGELFF.

The chain recombines TRBV27 with TRBJ1-5, with 11 bases matching TRBD1. Germline values: CDR1 MNHEY, CDR2 SMNVEV (reference sequence). There are 14 residues in the CDR3. V lost 10 bases and J lost 3; bases outside the gene matches: 5. Written as DNA, the CDR3 is TGTGCCACAGGGACAGGGGGTTACAATCAGCCCCAGCATTTT. Encoded protein: CATGTGGYNQPQHF.

The rearrangement uses TRBV6-5 and TRBJ2-2; tentative D call: TRBD1 (5 bases). V shed 0 bases and J shed 7 bases, with 6 bases lying between them. The germline CDR1 and CDR2 sequences are MNHEY and SVGAGI. This CDR3 is 13 amino acids long. DNA of the CDR3: TGTGCCAGCAGTTACTCAGACAGCGGGGAGCTGTTTTTT. The encoded protein is CASSYSDSGELFF.

The V call is TRBV6-6, the J call TRBJ2-1; D is perhaps TRBD2 (6 bases). The CDR3 is made up of 16 amino acids. The germline CDR1 and CDR2 sequences are MNHNY and SVGAGI (reference sequence). The V and J ends lost 1 base and 2 bases respectively, with 12 bases between them. The CDR3 is CASSYWGSGTYNEQFF. For the CDR3, the DNA is TGTGCCAGCAGTTACTGGGGTAGCGGAACCTACAATGAGCAGTTCTTC.

V and J are TRBV5-1 and TRBJ2-7, with TRBD1 matching 7 bases. This CDR3 region has 15 residues. V gave up 4 bases and J gave up 5 bases; unmatched junction bases: 12. CDR1 is SGHRS, CDR2 YFSETQ, per germline. CDR3 amino acids: CASSEGGRGHHEQYF. In DNA form, the CDR3 reads TGCGCCAGCAGCGAAGGGGGCAGGGGACACCACGAGCAGTACTTC.

This chain links TRBV6-5 with TRBJ2-6, with D possibly matching TRBD1 (6 bases). The CDR3 is 15 residues long. V was cut by 6 bases and J by 4 bases, with 13 bases left in between. Germline V gene sequence: CDR1 MNHEY, CDR2 SVGAGI. CDR3 sequence: CASSRGLSGANVLTF. CDR3 in DNA: TGTGCCAGCAGCAGGGGTTTATCAGGGGCCAACGTCCTGACTTTC.

This clone appeared a few times. The rearrangement uses TRBV5-1 and TRBJ2-7; TRBD1 is a possible D gene (5 bases). The CDR3 has 15 residues. Between the trimmed V and J ends, which lost 4 bases and 1 base, there was a span of 15 bases. The germline V gene has CDR1 SGHRS and CDR2 YFSETQ. The CDR3 DNA is TGCGCCAGCAGCCATGGGGCAGGTACGTCCTACGAGCAGTACTTC. Translating it yields CASSHGAGTSYEQYF.

The V and J genes are TRBV2 and TRBJ2-3; D is possibly TRBD2 (6 bases). Germline loops: CDR1 SNHLY, CDR2 FYNNEI. V lost 2 bases, J lost 4 bases, and 10 bases lay in between. The CDR3 consists of 14 residues. In nucleotides, the CDR3 is TGTGCCAGCAGTGAATTACTAGCAGCAGATACGCAGTATTTT. Translated, it gives CASSELLAADTQYF.

J is TRBJ1-1 and V is TRBV30; D may be TRBD1 (6 bases). The germline V gene encodes CDR1 GTSNPN and CDR2 SVGIG (reference sequence). This CDR3 comprises 14 residues. The V end was cut by 2 bases, the J end by 5 bases, with 15 bases between. For the CDR3, the DNA is TGTGCCTGGAGTTTCCAGGGGTCGAGTACTGAAGCTTTCTTT. It yields the protein CAWSFQGSSTEAFF.

CDR3 nucleotides: TGTGCCACCAGTGATTTGCCCCGTTTGAGCTCCTACAATGAGCAGTTCTTC. It encodes CATSDLPRLSSYNEQFF. This chain links TRBV24-1 with TRBJ2-1, with D unclear. The CDR3 loop spans 17 amino acids. V was pared by 0 bases and J by 0 bases, with 11 bases between. Germline values: CDR1 KGHDR, CDR2 SFDVKD.

There are a few counts of this clone. This chain connects TRBV4-1 to TRBJ1-1, with TRBD1 identical over 9 bases. Germline values: CDR1 MGHRA, CDR2 YSYEKL. The CDR3 totals 16 residues. V shed 1 base and J 4 bases; nucleotides not matched to a gene: 7. The CDR3 spells CASSQGDREVGTEAFF. CDR3 in DNA: TGCGCCAGCAGCCAAGGGGACAGGGAGGTAGGCACTGAAGCTTTCTTT.

This clone was observed a few times. The chain recombines TRBV2 with TRBJ2-2; 8 nucleotides match TRBD1. Germline loops: CDR1 SNHLY, CDR2 FYNNEI. The CDR3 contains 15 residues. J was trimmed by 4 bases and V by 7 bases; bases with no gene match: 8. CDR3 DNA sequence: TGTGCCAGCAAGTGGACAGGGTTGCTCACCGGGGAGCTGTTTTTT. This encodes CASKWTGLLTGELFF.

This clone was counted between two and nine times. The rearrangement links TRBV5-1 to TRBJ1-2; D ambiguous. V gave up 0 bases and J gave up 6 bases, with 18 bases separating them. Per germline, CDR1 SGHRS and CDR2 YFSETQ. CDR3 size: 16 residues. CDR3 sequence (DNA): TGCGCCAGCAGCTTGGGCCTCGACTCCGGCGGGGATGGCTACACCTTC. This codes for CASSLGLDSGGDGYTF.